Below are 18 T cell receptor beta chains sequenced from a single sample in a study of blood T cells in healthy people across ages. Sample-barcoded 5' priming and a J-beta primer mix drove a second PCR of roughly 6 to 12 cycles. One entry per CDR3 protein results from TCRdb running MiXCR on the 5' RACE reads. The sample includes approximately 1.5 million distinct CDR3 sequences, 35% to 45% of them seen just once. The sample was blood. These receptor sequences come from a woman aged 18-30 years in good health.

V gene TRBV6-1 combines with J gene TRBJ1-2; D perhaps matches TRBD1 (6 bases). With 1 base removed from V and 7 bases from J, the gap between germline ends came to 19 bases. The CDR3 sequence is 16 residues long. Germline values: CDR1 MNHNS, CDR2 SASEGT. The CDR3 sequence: CASSEVGGRSSGGYTF. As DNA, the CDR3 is TGTGCCAGCAGTGAAGTCGGGGGCAGGTCCTCTGGTGGCTACACCTTC.

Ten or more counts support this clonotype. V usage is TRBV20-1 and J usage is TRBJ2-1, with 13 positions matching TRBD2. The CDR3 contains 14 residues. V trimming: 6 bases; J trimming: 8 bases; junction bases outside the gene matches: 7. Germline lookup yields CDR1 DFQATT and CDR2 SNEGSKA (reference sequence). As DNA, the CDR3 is TGCAGTGCCCAAACTAGCGGGGGGGCCGATGAGCAGTTCTTC. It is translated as CSAQTSGGADEQFF.

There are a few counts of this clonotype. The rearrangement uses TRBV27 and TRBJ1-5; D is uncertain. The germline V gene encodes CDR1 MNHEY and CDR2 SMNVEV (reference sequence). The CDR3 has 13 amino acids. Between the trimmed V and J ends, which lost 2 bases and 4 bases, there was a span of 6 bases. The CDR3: CASSLQENQPQHF. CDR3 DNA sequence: TGTGCCAGCAGTTTACAGGAGAATCAGCCCCAGCATTTT.

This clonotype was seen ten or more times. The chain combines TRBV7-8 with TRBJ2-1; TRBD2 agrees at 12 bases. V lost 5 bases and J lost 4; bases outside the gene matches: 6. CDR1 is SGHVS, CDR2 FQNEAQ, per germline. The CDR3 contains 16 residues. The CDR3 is CASSLRTSGTYNEQFF. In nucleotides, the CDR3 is TGTGCCAGCAGCCTTAGGACTAGCGGGACTTACAATGAGCAGTTCTTC.

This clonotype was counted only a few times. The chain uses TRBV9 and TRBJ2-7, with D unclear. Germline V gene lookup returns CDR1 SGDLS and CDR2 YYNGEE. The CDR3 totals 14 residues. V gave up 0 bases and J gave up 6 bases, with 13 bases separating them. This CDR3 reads CASSVAVSNPEQYF. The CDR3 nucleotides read TGTGCCAGCAGCGTAGCAGTTAGTAATCCCGAGCAGTACTTC. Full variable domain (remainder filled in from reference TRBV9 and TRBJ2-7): DSGVTQTPKHLITATGQRVTLRCSPRSGDLSVYWYQQSLDQGLQFLIQYYNGEERAKGNILERFSAQQFPDLHSELNLSSLELGDSALYFCASSVAVSNPEQYFGPGTRLTVT.

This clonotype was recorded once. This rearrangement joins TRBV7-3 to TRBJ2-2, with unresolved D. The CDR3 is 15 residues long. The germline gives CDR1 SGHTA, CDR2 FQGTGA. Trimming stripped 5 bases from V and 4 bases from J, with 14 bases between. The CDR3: CASSIYTLGTGELFF. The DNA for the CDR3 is TGTGCCAGCAGCATATACACCCTGGGCACCGGGGAGCTGTTTTTT.

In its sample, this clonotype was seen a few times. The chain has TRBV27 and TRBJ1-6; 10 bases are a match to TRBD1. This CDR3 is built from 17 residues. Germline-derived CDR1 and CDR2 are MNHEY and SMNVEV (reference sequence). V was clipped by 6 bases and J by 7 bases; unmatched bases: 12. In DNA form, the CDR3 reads TGTGCCAGCAGATCACTAGTGGGACAGGGGTTAAATTCACCCCTCCACTTT. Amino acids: CASRSLVGQGLNSPLHF.

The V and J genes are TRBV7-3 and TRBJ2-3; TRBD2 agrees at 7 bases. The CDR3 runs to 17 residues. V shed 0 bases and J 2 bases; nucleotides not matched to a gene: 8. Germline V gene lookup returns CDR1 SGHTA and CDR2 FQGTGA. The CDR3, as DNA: TGTGCCAGCAGCTTAACTACGGCGGGAGTGTACACAGATACGCAGTATTTT. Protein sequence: CASSLTTAGVYTDTQYF.

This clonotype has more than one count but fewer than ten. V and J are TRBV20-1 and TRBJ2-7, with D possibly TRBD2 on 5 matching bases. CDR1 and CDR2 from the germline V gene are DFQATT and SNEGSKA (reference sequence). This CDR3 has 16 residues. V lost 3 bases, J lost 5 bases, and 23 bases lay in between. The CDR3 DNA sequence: TGCAGTGCTAGGGACCGTATTAACCCGGGAAAGAACGAGCAGTACTTC. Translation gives CSARDRINPGKNEQYF.

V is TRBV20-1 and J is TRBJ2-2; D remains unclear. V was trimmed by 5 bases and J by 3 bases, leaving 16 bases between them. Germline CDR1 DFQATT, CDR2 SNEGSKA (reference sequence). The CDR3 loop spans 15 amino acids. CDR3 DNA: TGCAGTGCTTTCCGGTCTGCCGCTTACACCGGGGAGCTGTTTTTT. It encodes CSAFRSAAYTGELFF.

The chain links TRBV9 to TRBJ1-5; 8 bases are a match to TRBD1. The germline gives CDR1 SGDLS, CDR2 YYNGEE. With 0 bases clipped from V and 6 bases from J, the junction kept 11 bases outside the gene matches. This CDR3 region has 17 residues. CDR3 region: CASSVGSGGSSGQPQHF. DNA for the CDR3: TGTGCCAGCAGCGTAGGGTCAGGGGGCTCGTCGGGTCAGCCCCAGCATTTT.

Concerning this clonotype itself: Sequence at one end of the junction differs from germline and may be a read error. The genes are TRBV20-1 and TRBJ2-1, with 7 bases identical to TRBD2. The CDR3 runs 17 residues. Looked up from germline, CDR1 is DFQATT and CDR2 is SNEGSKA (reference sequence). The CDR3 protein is CSARDWAARGTNNGQFF. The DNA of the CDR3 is TGCAGTGCTAGAGATTGGGCGGCGCGGGGGACCAACAATGGGCAGTTCTTC.

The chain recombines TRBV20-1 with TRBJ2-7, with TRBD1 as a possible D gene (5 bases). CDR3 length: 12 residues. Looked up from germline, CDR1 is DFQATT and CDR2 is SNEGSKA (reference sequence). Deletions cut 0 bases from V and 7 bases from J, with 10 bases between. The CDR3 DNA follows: TGCAGTGCTAGAGATTTCAGGGCTGAGCAGTACTTC. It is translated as CSARDFRAEQYF.

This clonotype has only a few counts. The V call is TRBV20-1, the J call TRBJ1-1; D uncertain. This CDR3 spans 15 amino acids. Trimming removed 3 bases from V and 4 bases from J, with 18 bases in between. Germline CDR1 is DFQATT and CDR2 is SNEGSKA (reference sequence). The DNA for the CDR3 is TGCAGTGCTAGTTTGGATTTTAGGGTCGGCACTGAAGCTTTCTTT. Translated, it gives CSASLDFRVGTEAFF.

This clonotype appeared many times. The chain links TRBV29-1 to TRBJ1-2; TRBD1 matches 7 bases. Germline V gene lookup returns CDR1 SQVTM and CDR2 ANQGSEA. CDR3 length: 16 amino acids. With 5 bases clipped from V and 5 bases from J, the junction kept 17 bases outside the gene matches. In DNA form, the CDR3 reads TGCAGCGTTCCCGACAGGGTGAACCCTAATCCATATGGCTACACCTTC. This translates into CSVPDRVNPNPYGYTF.

The CDR3 nucleotides are TGCAGCGTTGAAACAGGTCTAGCGGGAGGGCGAGAGCAGTTCTTC. As protein: CSVETGLAGGREQFF. This chain uses TRBV29-1 with TRBJ2-1; TRBD2 matches at 12 bases. This CDR3 spans 15 amino acids. The V and J ends lost 2 bases and 10 bases, in that order; junction bases with no gene match: 9. CDR1 and CDR2 from the germline V gene are SQVTM and ANQGSEA.

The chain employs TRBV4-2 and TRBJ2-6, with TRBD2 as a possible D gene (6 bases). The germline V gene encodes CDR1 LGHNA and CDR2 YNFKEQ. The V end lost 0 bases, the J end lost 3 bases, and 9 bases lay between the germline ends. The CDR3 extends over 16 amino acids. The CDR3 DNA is TGTGCCAGCAGCCAAGAGGAGGGTCTTGGGGCCAACGTCCTGACTTTC. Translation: CASSQEEGLGANVLTF.

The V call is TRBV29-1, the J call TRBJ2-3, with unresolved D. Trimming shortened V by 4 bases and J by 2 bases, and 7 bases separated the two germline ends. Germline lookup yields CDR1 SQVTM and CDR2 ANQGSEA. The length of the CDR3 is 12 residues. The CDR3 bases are TGCAGCGTTGTTCTGTCCACAGATACGCAGTATTTT. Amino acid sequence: CSVVLSTDTQYF.